This TCR beta chain was sequenced for a study of T-cell memory formation after mild COVID-19. Each CDR3 protein is one row after TCRdb ran MiXCR on the 5' RACE reads. The sample records roughly 150,000 distinct CDR3 sequences, around 15% being singletons. This clonotype appeared a few times. CDR3 length: 14 amino acids. Trimming removed 3 bases from V and 2 bases from J, with 11 bases in between. The chain employs TRBV12-3 or TRBV12-4 and TRBJ2-7; maybe TRBD1 (6 bases). Sequencing input: PBMCs or a T cell subset sorted from them (not recorded which). The receptor was isolated from an adult woman who had mild COVID-19 (a few samples of this study predate the infection). Cell type and time point are not known. CDR3 sequence (DNA): TGTGCCAGCAGTTTGATGACAGGCCCCTACGAGCAGTACTTC. It codes for CASSLMTGPYEQYF.